This T cell receptor beta chain derives from a study of radiation and T cells in renal cell carcinoma. Study outcomes and limitations: In blood, top tumor clones expanded by 2 weeks, shrinking by 4. Without pretreatment biopsies, baseline tumor clonotype presence was undetermined.

Stated time point: baseline pretreatment blood. The treatment is: 15 Gy SBRT to primary tumor, nephrectomy 4 weeks later. Serial blood draws occurred at baseline and 2 and 4 weeks post-SBRT. The patient's renal cell carcinoma had clear cell pathology. TCRdb's copy holds only in-frame clones and misses some; the assay was immunoSEQ multiplex PCR. The sample gives 100,000 to 150,000 clones, 80% to 85% of which show up once; 3% is in the top ten. This clone is deemed medium-sized (0.01 to 0.1%). Antigen specificity is unknown. Germline trimming cut 1 base from V and 7 bases from J; bases unmatched to any gene: 2. This CDR3 region has 13 residues. Germline V lookup: CDR1 LGHNA, CDR2 YSLEER.

The chain is built from TRBV4-3 and TRBJ2-3; TRBD1 matches 7 bases. Sequenced here: blood, sampled from a patient whose treatment included radiotherapy and nephrectomy. The sequence was collected from a woman aged 55-75 years with renal cell carcinoma. CDR3 sequence: CASSQGDSNTQYF. DNA for the CDR3: TGCGCCAGCAGCCAAGGGGACAGCAATACGCAGTATTTT.